The 14 T cell receptor beta chains below come from one sample, sequenced in a study of technical replicates of blood from several donors. Sequencing was performed with immunoSEQ multiplex PCR; in TCRdb, only in-frame clones are kept and a portion is missing. The sample carries more than 80,000 clones, around 95% recorded once. Sample: T cells isolated from PBMCs. These receptors were taken from a human donor in good health.

The DNA of the CDR3 is TGTGCCAGCAGCGTAGCCCCGACAGCCCACTCCTACGAGCAGTACTTC. Its protein is CASSVAPTAHSYEQYF. V is TRBV9 and J is TRBJ2-7; D perhaps matches TRBD1 (5 bases). The CDR3 has 16 residues. Trimming stripped 0 bases from V and 0 bases from J, with 13 bases between. The germline V gene encodes CDR1 SGDLS and CDR2 YYNGEE.

The chain has TRBV6-5 and TRBJ2-7; perhaps TRBD1 as D (5 bases). V was clipped by 10 bases and J by 5 bases, with 21 bases between them. The CDR3 runs to 14 residues. The germline V gene encodes CDR1 MNHEY and CDR2 SVGAGI. The CDR3 protein is CATSLTVVLHEQYF. Written as DNA, the CDR3 is TGTGCCACCTCACTGACAGTCGTGCTTCACGAGCAGTACTTC.

The V call is TRBV7-8, the J call TRBJ2-7; TRBD1 matches at 7 bases. This CDR3 is built from 14 residues. Germline CDR1 is SGHVS and CDR2 is FQNEAQ. V was pared by 8 bases and J by 9 bases, with 16 bases of the junction left unmatched. DNA of the CDR3: TGTGCCAGCGGATCGGGACAGCCCGCTTGGGTGCAGTACTTC. Amino acids: CASGSGQPAWVQYF.

CDR3 bases: TGTGCTAGTGGTTTGGATAGAAACCGGGACAGGTACACCGGGGAGCTGTTTTTT. This sequence encodes CASGLDRNRDRYTGELFF. The chain is built from TRBV12-5 and TRBJ2-2; 8 nucleotides match TRBD1. The J segment lost 3 bases and the V segment lost 1 base, leaving 10 bases of the junction unmatched. Germline V gene data show CDR1 as LGHNT and CDR2 as FRNRAP. The CDR3 totals 18 residues.

The count of this clone is one. The genes are TRBV7-9 and TRBJ1-5, with 7 bases that match TRBD1. J was trimmed by 6 bases and V by 4 bases; bases with no gene match: 6. Germline assignment: CDR1 SEHNR and CDR2 FQNEAQ (reference sequence). The CDR3 is made up of 14 amino acids. The CDR3 region has the DNA TGTGCCAGCAGCTCCGGGACAGTCGGTCAGCCCCAGCATTTT. This gives the protein CASSSGTVGQPQHF.

The chain recombines TRBV5-1 with TRBJ1-1, with 8 bases aligning to TRBD1. CDR3 length equals 18 residues. Germline loops: CDR1 SGHRS, CDR2 YFSETQ. With 4 bases clipped from V and 0 bases from J, the junction kept 14 bases outside the gene matches. CDR3 DNA sequence: TGCGCCAGCAGCCTTCTCGAGACAGGGGCGGAAATGAACACTGAAGCTTTCTTT. Amino acid sequence: CASSLLETGAEMNTEAFF.

The rearrangement links TRBV27 to TRBJ2-7, with D maybe TRBD2 (5 bases). Germline loops: CDR1 MNHEY, CDR2 SMNVEV (reference sequence). Deletions cut 5 bases from V and 2 bases from J, with 19 bases between. This CDR3 is built from 16 residues. The DNA of the CDR3 is TGTGCCAGCAGTGGCCTACTAGGAAATACACCCTACGAGCAGTACTTC. Its translation: CASSGLLGNTPYEQYF.

The gene calls are TRBV11-2 and TRBJ2-3; TRBD2 aligns across 9 bases. This CDR3 has 15 residues. Germline V gene data show CDR1 as SGHAT and CDR2 as FQNNGV. Trimming removed 5 bases from V and 5 bases from J; junction bases left unmatched: 8. The CDR3 region is CASSISSGKIDTQYF. CDR3 DNA sequence: TGTGCCAGCAGCATCTCTAGCGGGAAGATAGATACGCAGTATTTT. Full variable domain (missing parts from reference TRBV11-2 and TRBJ2-3): EAGVAQSPRYKIIEKRQSVAFWCNPISGHATLYWYQQILGQGPKLLIQFQNNGVVDDSQLPKDRFSAERLKGVDSTLKIQPAKLEDSAVYLCASSISSGKIDTQYFGPGTRLTVL.

The chain uses TRBV19 and TRBJ1-5; weak D call: TRBD1 (6 bases). The germline V gene has CDR1 LNHDA and CDR2 SQIVND (reference sequence). This CDR3 contains 15 residues. Trimming took 6 bases from V and 1 from J, leaving 13 bases between them. The CDR3 is CASRIGTLSNQPQHF. The CDR3 DNA follows: TGTGCCAGTAGGATCGGGACATTAAGCAATCAGCCCCAGCATTTT.

The gene calls are TRBV14 and TRBJ1-1, with D possibly TRBD1 on 5 matching bases. The V end lost 1 base, the J end lost 7 bases, and 13 bases lay between the germline ends. Germline V gene lookup returns CDR1 SGHDN and CDR2 FVKESK. This CDR3 has 14 residues. The CDR3 reads CASSQVYGRGEAFF. The CDR3 DNA is TGTGCCAGCAGCCAAGTGTACGGAAGGGGTGAAGCTTTCTTT.

The chain has TRBV30 and TRBJ1-2; no firm D call. Germline V lookup: CDR1 GTSNPN, CDR2 SVGIG (reference sequence). This CDR3 is 15 amino acids long. Trimming shortened V by 4 bases and J by 5 bases, and 20 bases separated the two germline ends. The DNA for the CDR3 is TGTGCCTGGACTCCCGGGTCCACAAGCAGTTATGGCTACACCTTC. This gives the protein CAWTPGSTSSYGYTF.

This chain uses TRBV19 with TRBJ2-7, with 9 bases lining up with TRBD2. This CDR3 spans 15 amino acids. V lost 4 bases to trimming and J lost 1 base; unmatched junction nucleotides: 5. The germline V gene encodes CDR1 LNHDA and CDR2 SQIVND (reference sequence). CDR3 nucleotides: TGTGCCAGTAGTAGGGCTAGCGGGGAGTCCTACGAGCAGTACTTC. Its protein is CASSRASGESYEQYF. Looking up the rest from reference TRBV19 and TRBJ2-7 gives the full variable domain: DGGITQSPKYLFRKEGQNVTLSCEQNLNHDAMYWYRQDPGQGLRLIYYSQIVNDFQKGDIAEGYSVSREKKESFPLTVTSAQKNPTAFYLCASSRASGESYEQYFGPGTRLTVT.

The chain has TRBV6-1 and TRBJ2-6; TRBD2 matches at 7 bases. This CDR3 is built from 18 residues. CDR1 is MNHNS and CDR2 is SASEGT in the germline V gene. V lost 4 bases, J lost 4 bases, and 13 bases stayed unmatched. CDR3: CASSARGELYVGANVLTF. CDR3 nucleotides: TGTGCCAGCAGTGCCCGGGGGGAACTTTACGTCGGGGCCAACGTCCTGACTTTC.

The rearrangement uses TRBV19 and TRBJ2-7, with D tentatively TRBD1 (6 bases). The CDR3 loop spans 15 amino acids. With 6 bases removed from V and 2 bases from J, the gap between germline ends came to 17 bases. Per germline, CDR1 LNHDA and CDR2 SQIVND (reference sequence). The CDR3 loop reads CASRNTGFSAYEQYF. DNA for the CDR3: TGTGCCAGTAGAAACACAGGGTTTTCAGCCTACGAGCAGTACTTC.